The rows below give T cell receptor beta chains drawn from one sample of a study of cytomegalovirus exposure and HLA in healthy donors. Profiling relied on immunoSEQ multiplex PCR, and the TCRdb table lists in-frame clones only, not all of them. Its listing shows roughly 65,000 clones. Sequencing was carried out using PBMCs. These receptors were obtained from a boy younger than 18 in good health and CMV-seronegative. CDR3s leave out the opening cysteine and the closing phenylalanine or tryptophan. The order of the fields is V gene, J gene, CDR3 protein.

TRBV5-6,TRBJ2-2,ASSLNRGTGELF
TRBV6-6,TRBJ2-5,ASSYTSRDGETQY
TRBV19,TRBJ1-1,ASSSGAGYTEAF
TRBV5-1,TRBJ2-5,ASSNPGLAGVQETQY
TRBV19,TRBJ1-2,ASSPKAQVRYGYT
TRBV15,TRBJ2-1,ATSEAGTGDYNEQF
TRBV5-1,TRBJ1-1,ASSLDSVNTEAF
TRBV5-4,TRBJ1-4,ASTKGRTNEKLF
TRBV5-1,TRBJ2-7,ASGRGAGEQY
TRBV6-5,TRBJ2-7,ASSSGGQGYEQY
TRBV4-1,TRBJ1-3,ASSQGDTASGNTIY
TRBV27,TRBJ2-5,ASSSWDLGGETQY
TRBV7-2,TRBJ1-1,ASRSGLGGTEAF
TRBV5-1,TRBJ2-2,ASSLRPGGTGELF
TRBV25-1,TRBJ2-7,ASSHRGSAYEQY
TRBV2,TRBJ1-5,ASLELGDQPQH
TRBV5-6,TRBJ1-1,ASSFYAGSPAGDTEAF
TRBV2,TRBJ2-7,ASSSPGTSAYEQY
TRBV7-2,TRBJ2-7,ASSRGQGLDEQY
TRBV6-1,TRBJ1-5,ASSEGQGDRKPQH
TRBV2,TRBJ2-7,ASTVDRAASK
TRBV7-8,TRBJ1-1,ASSLAQSGGGSEAF
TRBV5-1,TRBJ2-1,ASSLVRLAGYNEQF
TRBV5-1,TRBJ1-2,ASRGGQGHGYT
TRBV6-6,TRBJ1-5,ASRDSRGAQPQH
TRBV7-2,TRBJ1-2,ASSLAPGQG
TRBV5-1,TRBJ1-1,ASSTITGGSVEAF
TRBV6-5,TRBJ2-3,ASSSRTGLFF
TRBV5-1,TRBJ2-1,ASSLGPGQSYNEQF
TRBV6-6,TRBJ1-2,ASSRVRSSGYT
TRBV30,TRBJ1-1,AWSRGGLGTEAF
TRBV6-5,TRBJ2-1,ASSYSRTGVFNEQF
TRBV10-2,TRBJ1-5,ASSESGTGNQPQH
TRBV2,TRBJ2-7,ASLQTGTSYEQY
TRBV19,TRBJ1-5,ASSGQGGNQPQH
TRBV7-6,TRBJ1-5,ASSLDGAADQPQH
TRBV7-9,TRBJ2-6,ASRIARGPESGANVLT
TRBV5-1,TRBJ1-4,ASSLAWSGNEKLF
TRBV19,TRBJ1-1,ASSPSDRNTEAF
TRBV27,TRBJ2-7,ASSSPQGFAYEQY
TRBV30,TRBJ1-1,AWSDIKGGAF
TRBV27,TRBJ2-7,ASSLIAEAPYEQY
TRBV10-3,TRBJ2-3,AISGGTSGSVDTQY
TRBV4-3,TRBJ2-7,ASSQGTGGNEQY
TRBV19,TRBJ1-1,ASRRGGSVINTEAF
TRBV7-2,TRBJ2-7,ASSLAAGGSYEQY
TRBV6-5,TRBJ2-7,ASSYAVSYEQY
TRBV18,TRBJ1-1,ASSNNRANTEAF
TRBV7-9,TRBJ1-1,ASSLVLTGGYTEAF
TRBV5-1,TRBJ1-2,ASSLDRQSNYGYT
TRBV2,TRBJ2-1,ASSENGLVNEQF
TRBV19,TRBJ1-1,AGRDRPNTEAF
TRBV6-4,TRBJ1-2,ASSAGTGDYGYT